These 10 T cell receptor beta chains originate from one sample sequenced in a study of T cells after yellow fever vaccination. TCRdb reprocessed the 5' RACE reads via MiXCR and lists one record per CDR3 protein. The sample lists hundreds of thousands of distinct CDR3 sequences, roughly 9% seen once, with 3% to 4% in the top ten. This material consisted of CD4+ T cells sorted from PBMCs, taken 5 days after the yellow fever booster vaccination. The receptors originated from a man younger than 30 who received the YFV17D yellow fever vaccine.

The sample holds a few counts of this clonotype. The chain joins TRBV20-1 to TRBJ2-5, with D perhaps TRBD1 or TRBD2 (5 bases each). Trimming shortened V by 6 bases and J by 2 bases, and 16 bases separated the two germline ends. Germline CDR1 and CDR2: DFQATT and SNEGSKA (reference sequence). This CDR3 has 14 residues. The CDR3 reads CSALLGALQETQYF. The CDR3 region has the DNA TGCAGTGCGCTACTAGGGGCCCTGCAAGAGACCCAGTACTTC.

This clonotype has only a few counts. The chain links TRBV7-3 to TRBJ2-1; tentatively, D is TRBD2 (6 bases). Germline V lookup: CDR1 SGHTA, CDR2 FQGTGA. Trimming removed 4 bases from V and 3 bases from J, with 10 bases in between. The CDR3 has 14 amino acids. CDR3 sequence reads: CASSSTDYYNEQFF. Here the CDR3 DNA reads TGTGCCAGCAGCTCTACGGACTACTACAATGAGCAGTTCTTC.

This clonotype was found a few times. The chain is built from TRBV12-3 or TRBV12-4 and TRBJ2-1; TRBD2 matches 7 bases. The CDR3 is 12 residues long. The V gene end was trimmed by 2 bases and the J gene end by 14 bases; junction bases not matched to a gene: 6. CDR3 amino acids: CASSLLLAEKFF. In nucleotides, the CDR3 is TGTGCCAGCAGTTTACTGCTAGCGGAAAAGTTCTTC.

There are a few counts of this clonotype. V is TRBV11-2 and J is TRBJ2-3; D perhaps matches TRBD1 (5 bases). V lost 1 base to trimming and J lost 7 bases, with 12 bases between them. In germline, CDR1 is SGHAT, CDR2 FQNNGV. The CDR3 is made up of 14 amino acids. The CDR3 region is CASSLAKGVYTQYF. The CDR3 coding sequence is TGTGCCAGCAGCTTAGCCAAAGGGGTGTATACGCAGTATTTT.

This clonotype was picked up a small number of times. The chain joins TRBV4-3 to TRBJ1-2; 8 bases are a match to TRBD1. The CDR3 consists of 16 residues. V was clipped by 0 bases and J by 7 bases; unmatched bases: 10. Germline V gene lookup returns CDR1 LGHNA and CDR2 YSLEER. The CDR3 loop reads CASSQDLVNRGGGYTF. CDR3 sequence (DNA): TGCGCCAGCAGCCAAGATCTGGTGAACAGGGGGGGTGGCTACACCTTC.

This sequence joins TRBV7-2 and TRBJ1-2, with 7 nucleotides matching TRBD1. V was clipped by 5 bases and J by 2 bases; unmatched bases: 2. CDR1 SGHTA and CDR2 FQGNSA come from the germline V gene. CDR3 length: 13 residues. The CDR3 is CASSEDRNYGYTF. DNA for the CDR3: TGTGCCAGCAGCGAGGACAGGAACTATGGCTACACCTTC.

This rearrangement joins TRBV25-1 to TRBJ1-5; possible D gene TRBD1, 5 bases. Germline assignment: CDR1 MGHDK and CDR2 SYGVNS. The V gene lost 2 bases and the J gene lost 4 bases, with 15 bases spanning the gap. This CDR3 is 16 amino acids long. The CDR3 loop reads CASSEPGSRGNQPQHF. The CDR3 DNA is TGTGCCAGCAGTGAACCAGGGTCCAGAGGGAATCAGCCCCAGCATTTT.

The rearrangement uses TRBV2 and TRBJ2-5; D is unclear. The CDR3 runs to 10 residues. Germline V CDR1 and CDR2: SNHLY, FYNNEI. The V gene lost 6 bases and the J gene lost 5 bases, with 4 bases spanning the gap. The CDR3 loop is CASRMETQYF. In nucleotides, the CDR3 is TGTGCCAGCAGAATGGAGACCCAGTACTTC. Based on the CDR3 plus reference TRBV2 and TRBJ2-5, the full variable domain is EPEVTQTPSHQVTQMGQEVILRCVPISNHLYFYWYRQILGQKVEFLVSFYNNEISEKSEIFDDQFSVERPDGSNFTLKIRSTKLEDSAMYFCASRMETQYFGPGTRLLVL.

This clonotype was recorded a few times. V gene TRBV20-1 combines with J gene TRBJ2-3; D unclear. CDR3 length: 15 amino acids. Germline V CDR1 and CDR2: DFQATT, SNEGSKA (reference sequence). Trimming left V 6 bases short and J 0 bases short, with 16 bases between. DNA of the CDR3: TGCAGTGCCGCAAAGGACGCACTTAGCACAGATACGCAGTATTTT. Amino acids: CSAAKDALSTDTQYF.

This clonotype was found a few times. This chain connects TRBV5-1 to TRBJ2-5; TRBD1 matches at 7 bases. With V trimmed by 3 bases and J by 4 bases, 9 bases remained unmatched. There are 15 residues in the CDR3. Germline V gene sequence: CDR1 SGHRS, CDR2 YFSETQ. CDR3 region: CASSWNTGARETQYF. The CDR3 nucleotides are TGCGCCAGCAGCTGGAATACAGGGGCCCGAGAGACCCAGTACTTC.